The next 15 T cell receptor beta chains were all read from a single sample in a study of blood T cell repertoires in COVID-19. Only in-frame clones appear in the TCRdb table, and some are missing; sequencing was by immunoSEQ multiplex PCR. In the table there are some 300,000 clones, nearly 90% of which are singletons. The sequenced sample consisted of PBMCs or T cells enriched from blood (not recorded which). The source of these receptors is a woman in her twenties or thirties who had recovered from COVID-19.

The chain has TRBV29-1 and TRBJ2-7, with TRBD1 matching over 7 bases. V lost 7 bases, J lost 4 bases, and 7 bases stayed unmatched. The CDR3 is 12 residues long. The germline V gene has CDR1 SQVTM and CDR2 ANQGSEA. This CDR3 reads CSAGRDSYEQYF. The CDR3 nucleotides are TGCAGCGCTGGCCGGGACAGTTACGAGCAGTACTTC.

J is TRBJ2-2 and V is TRBV7-3; no definite D call. V was shortened by 5 bases and J by 1 base, with 11 bases between the two germline ends. This CDR3 region has 15 residues. The V gene's germline CDR1 is SGHTA and CDR2 FQGTGA. CDR3 sequence (DNA): TGTGCCAGCAGCCCCGGTGCCGGGAACACCGGGGAGCTGTTTTTT. It specifies CASSPGAGNTGELFF.

The chain recombines TRBV29-1 with TRBJ2-5; weak D call: TRBD1 (6 bases). CDR1 and CDR2 (germline): SQVTM, ANQGSEA. Trimming pared 7 bases from V and 5 bases from J, leaving 17 bases between. The CDR3 has 13 amino acids. The CDR3 reads CSALGQGTETQYF. The CDR3 nucleotides read TGCAGCGCTCTTGGCCAGGGGACGGAGACCCAGTACTTC.

J is TRBJ2-1 and V is TRBV10-3; 9 nucleotides agree with TRBD2. The CDR3 extends over 17 amino acids. Trimming took 7 bases from V and 7 from J; bases not matched to a gene: 17. CDR1 is ENHRY and CDR2 is SYGVKD in the germline V gene. CDR3 in amino acids: CAINGRGGAGGLNEQFF. CDR3 sequence (DNA): TGTGCCATCAACGGGCGAGGTGGGGCGGGAGGGTTAAATGAGCAGTTCTTC.

The V and J genes are TRBV6-5 and TRBJ1-1; 10 bases fit TRBD1. Germline CDR1 reads MNHEY; CDR2 reads SVGAGI. J lost 7 bases, V lost 6 bases, and 5 bases had no gene match. This CDR3 region has 13 residues. In nucleotides, the CDR3 is TGTGCCAGCAGGCGACAGGGGGCGGATGAAGCTTTCTTT. Amino acid sequence: CASRRQGADEAFF.

In this sample, this clone turned up a few times. The rearrangement links TRBV28 to TRBJ1-5; the D gene is possibly TRBD1 (5 bases). The CDR3 spans 17 residues. CDR1 and CDR2 (germline): MDHEN, SYDVKM. V lost 2 bases and J 0 bases, leaving 14 bases between the germline ends. CDR3 loop: CASSLRRDAYSNQPQHF. The CDR3 coding sequence is TGTGCCAGCAGTTTAAGGAGGGACGCCTATAGCAATCAGCCCCAGCATTTT.

This chain connects TRBV5-5 to TRBJ2-3; the match to TRBD2 covers 7 bases. CDR3 length: 17 amino acids. Trimming cost V 0 bases and J 2 bases; bases outside gene matches: 9. Germline CDR1 SGHKS, CDR2 YYEKEE (reference sequence). The CDR3 nucleotides read TGTGCCAGCAGCTTGGTATCCGGGGGGAGGTCCACAGATACGCAGTATTTT. Residues: CASSLVSGGRSTDTQYF.

The V call is TRBV19, the J call TRBJ1-2; no clear D. Trimming took off 10 bases at V and 3 bases at J, with 12 bases between the two ends. The length of the CDR3 is 12 residues. Germline loops: CDR1 LNHDA, CDR2 SQIVND (reference sequence). CDR3 bases: TGTGCCATCCGGAGGGTGGACTATGGCTACACCTTC. This translates into CAIRRVDYGYTF.

This clone was recorded once. This chain links TRBV7-9 with TRBJ1-3, with D unclear. Germline CDR1 reads SEHNR; CDR2 reads FQNEAQ (reference sequence). The CDR3 is made up of 14 amino acids. This chain's CDR3 is CAPADVFSGNTIYF. The DNA for the CDR3 is TGTGCTCCAGCGGACGTCTTCTCTGGAAACACCATATATTTT.

CDR3 nucleotide sequence: TGTGCCAGCAGCCCCGGACTAGCGGGAGGCAATGAGCAGTTCTTC. Amino acids: CASSPGLAGGNEQFF. The chain couples TRBV7-3 to TRBJ2-1; 14 bases map to TRBD2. In germline, CDR1 is SGHTA, CDR2 FQGTGA. The trim removed 5 bases at V and 6 bases at J, leaving 3 bases unmatched. The CDR3 length is 15 residues.

The chain couples TRBV18 to TRBJ2-7; weak D call: TRBD2 (6 bases). V lost 2 bases to trimming and J lost 0 bases, with 14 bases between them. Germline V gene lookup returns CDR1 KGHSH and CDR2 LQKENI. The CDR3 covers 16 residues. The CDR3 loop is CASSPFVGGDSYEQYF. The CDR3 coding sequence is TGTGCCAGCTCACCATTCGTGGGGGGAGACTCCTACGAGCAGTACTTC.

CDR3 protein: CATLGSRTEAFF. CDR3 coding DNA: TGTGCCACCCTAGGATCTCGCACTGAAGCTTTCTTT. The V call is TRBV12-3 or TRBV12-4, the J call TRBJ1-1, with unresolved D. The CDR3 extends over 12 amino acids. Trimming removed 10 bases from V and 4 bases from J, with 13 bases in between.

The gene calls are TRBV7-2 and TRBJ1-5; tentative D call: TRBD1 (6 bases). This CDR3 spans 15 amino acids. Deletions cut 5 bases from V and 2 bases from J, with 13 bases between. Germline values: CDR1 SGHTA, CDR2 FQGNSA. The CDR3 sequence: CASSLQGMGNQPQHF. CDR3 DNA sequence: TGTGCCAGCAGCCTACAGGGTATGGGCAATCAGCCCCAGCATTTT. The complete variable domain, with remaining parts taken from reference TRBV7-2 and TRBJ1-5, reads GAGVSQSPSNKVTEKGKDVELRCDPISGHTALYWYRQSLGQGLEFLIYFQGNSAPDKSGLPSDRFSAERTGGSVSTLTIQRTQQEDSAVYLCASSLQGMGNQPQHFGDGTRLSIL.

This rearrangement joins TRBV19 to TRBJ1-1, with 11 bases identical to TRBD1. The CDR3 covers 15 residues. V gave up 9 bases and J gave up 0 bases; unmatched junction bases: 6. Germline CDR1 is LNHDA and CDR2 is SQIVND (reference sequence). The CDR3 spells CASPRDRGVNTEAFF. CDR3 nucleotide sequence: TGTGCCAGCCCCCGGGACAGGGGGGTGAACACTGAAGCTTTCTTT.

The V gene is TRBV7-9, the J gene TRBJ1-6; TRBD1 aligns across 9 bases. This CDR3 contains 15 residues. The germline CDR1 and CDR2 sequences are SEHNR and FQNEAQ (reference sequence). V shed 7 bases, J shed 10 bases, and the junction held 11 bases outside the gene matches. The CDR3 DNA sequence: TGTGCCAGCACCCGAGGGGGACAGGGAGGCTCACCCCTCCACTTT. Its protein is CASTRGGQGGSPLHF.